The TCR beta chain described here comes from a study of regulatory T cells in long-lasting Graves disease. In its sample, this clonotype was seen a few times. Its antigen is still unknown. According to the study, TCR beta libraries were built with iRepertoire HTBI primers and CDR3-region Arm-PCR. TCRdb analysed the multiplex PCR reads with MiXCR anew, one entry per CDR3 protein. The sample holds about 610,000 distinct CDR3 sequences, roughly a sixth seen once. CDR1 and CDR2 from the germline V gene are MGHDK and SYGVNS. This CDR3 is 15 amino acids long. The ends lost 4 bases at V and 5 bases at J; junction bases unmatched: 9. The time point: newly diagnosed GD, antithyroid drugs for less than 3 months. From PBMCs, RNA was extracted and then used to make the TCR library. Study-level findings and limits: Few sampled subjects may have lowered accuracy.

In addition, the sample was reused for a study of T cells in Graves' hyperthyroidism and ophthalmopathy. That source adds: HTBI primers were the set used in a first-round RT-PCR of the TCR CDR3. Ophthalmopathy was separated from stable hyperthyroidism by a 13 V-J model. Ophthalmopathy, which appeared later, was predicted by the model a median roughly 6.6 months before onset.

V gene TRBV25-1 combines with J gene TRBJ2-3; 7 bases line up with TRBD2. This material consisted of peripheral blood mononuclear cells (PBMCs), taken at new diagnosis, from a patient treated with antithyroid drugs. The sequence came from a man between 18 and 35 years old with Graves disease. CDR3 protein: CASSVPGLAGDTQYF. For the CDR3, the DNA is TGTGCCAGCAGTGTGCCGGGATTAGCGGGAGATACGCAGTATTTT.